Each of the 14 T cell receptor beta chains below was sequenced from the same sample in a study of a mutant IDH1 vaccine in newly diagnosed glioma. These receptors have no identified antigens. Generated by immunoSEQ multiplex PCR, the TCRdb table keeps only in-frame clones and is missing some. The repertoire holds 40,000 to 60,000 clones, with around 78% as singletons. As for time point: week 5, during vaccination. The content of each vaccine dose was 300 ug of mutant IDH1 20-mer peptide, and topical imiquimod accompanied it. Sequencing used PBMCs, obtained from a glioma patient whose treatment included an IDH1 peptide vaccine. Source of these receptors: a woman aged 35 to 49 with glioma.

This chain uses TRBV7-9 with TRBJ2-3; no clear D. The V gene lost 10 bases and the J gene lost 6 bases, with 14 bases spanning the gap. Germline values: CDR1 SEHNR, CDR2 FQNEAQ (reference sequence). The CDR3 contains 12 residues. CDR3 DNA: TGTGCCACCTCTCGAGTCGACGATACGCAGTATTTT. Residues: CATSRVDDTQYF.

V and J are TRBV7-9 and TRBJ2-7; D is perhaps TRBD1 (6 bases). There are 15 residues in the CDR3. Per germline, CDR1 SEHNR and CDR2 FQNEAQ (reference sequence). Deletions cut 0 bases from V and 8 bases from J, with 17 bases between. The CDR3 region has the DNA TGTGCCAGCAGCTTAGCCGGGGCAGGGGCGAGCCAGCAGTACTTC. Translation: CASSLAGAGASQQYF.

The chain joins TRBV5-1 to TRBJ2-6, with D perhaps being TRBD1 or TRBD2 (6 bases each). The CDR3 sequence is 17 residues long. The V and J ends lost 0 bases and 2 bases respectively, with 12 bases between them. Germline loops: CDR1 SGHRS, CDR2 YFSETQ. CDR3 DNA sequence: TGCGCCAGCAGCTTGGTCGGGGGCCGTACTGGGGCCAACGTCCTGACTTTC. Its protein product is CASSLVGGRTGANVLTF.

The rearrangement links TRBV9 to TRBJ1-6; D uncertain. Trimming removed 4 bases from V and 9 bases from J, with 14 bases in between. The CDR3 is 14 residues long. Germline CDR1 SGDLS, CDR2 YYNGEE. The CDR3 DNA follows: TGTGCCAGCAGCCCTCAGTCAAGTACTTCACCCCTCCACTTT. This encodes CASSPQSSTSPLHF.

This sequence joins TRBV27 and TRBJ1-6, with 7 bases aligning to TRBD1. The V gene end was trimmed by 3 bases and the J gene end by 6 bases; junction bases not matched to a gene: 2. CDR3 length equals 14 residues. Germline loops: CDR1 MNHEY, CDR2 SMNVEV (reference sequence). The CDR3 is CASSLRQGNSPLHF. CDR3 nucleotide sequence: TGTGCCAGCAGTTTGAGACAGGGTAATTCACCCCTCCACTTT.

CDR3 bases: TGTGCCAGCAGCTTAGTTCGAACCGCCTACGAGCAGTACTTC. Its translation is CASSLVRTAYEQYF. The chain combines TRBV7-8 with TRBJ2-7; no reliable D call. The germline V gene has CDR1 SGHVS and CDR2 FQNEAQ. V lost 1 base to trimming and J lost 2 bases, with 9 bases between them. This CDR3 has 14 amino acids. Drawing the rest from reference TRBV7-8 and TRBJ2-7, the complete variable domain is GAGVSQSPRYKVAKRGQDVALRCDPISGHVSLFWYQQALGQGPEFLTYFQNEAQLDKSGLPSDRFFAERPEGSVSTLKIQRTQQEDSAVYLCASSLVRTAYEQYFGPGTRLTVT.

The chain is built from TRBV9 and TRBJ1-6; TRBD1 might be the D (6 bases). This CDR3 region has 15 residues. Between the trimmed V and J ends, which lost 0 bases and 11 bases, there was a span of 15 bases. The germline V gene has CDR1 SGDLS and CDR2 YYNGEE. The chain's CDR3 is CASSVGGASGPPLHF. The DNA of the CDR3 is TGTGCCAGCAGCGTAGGGGGGGCTTCGGGGCCACCCCTCCACTTT.

This clone was detected only a few times. The rearrangement links TRBV11-2 to TRBJ1-1, with D possibly matching TRBD1 (5 bases). This CDR3 has 11 amino acids. V shed 8 bases and J shed 10 bases, with 14 bases lying between them. Germline loops: CDR1 SGHAT, CDR2 FQNNGV. CDR3: CASRGGAGAFF. The CDR3 DNA sequence: TGTGCCAGCCGGGGAGGGGCGGGAGCTTTCTTT. The whole variable domain, filled in from reference TRBV11-2 and TRBJ1-1, reads EAGVAQSPRYKIIEKRQSVAFWCNPISGHATLYWYQQILGQGPKLLIQFQNNGVVDDSQLPKDRFSAERLKGVDSTLKIQPAKLEDSAVYLCASRGGAGAFFGQGTRLTVV.

The CDR3 here is CASSPSWDRGRTEAFF. Here the CDR3 DNA reads TGCGCCAGCAGCCCCTCCTGGGACAGGGGAAGGACTGAAGCTTTCTTT. The genes are TRBV4-1 and TRBJ1-1; 10 bases map to TRBD1. The junction had 10 bases not matched to a gene; V was cut back by 4 bases and J by 5 bases. The germline V gene encodes CDR1 MGHRA and CDR2 YSYEKL. The CDR3 spans 16 residues.

Written as DNA, the CDR3 is TGTGCCAGTAGTCTAAGACTAGCGGGGGCTGGGAAAGATACGCAGTATTTT. Its translation is CASSLRLAGAGKDTQYF. J is TRBJ2-3 and V is TRBV19; 12 bases line up with TRBD2. The length of the CDR3 is 17 residues. CDR1 and CDR2 from the germline V gene are LNHDA and SQIVND (reference sequence). The junction had 11 bases not matched to a gene; V was cut back by 5 bases and J by 5 bases.

J is TRBJ2-1 and V is TRBV12-5; unclear D gene. V was shortened by 6 bases and J by 9 bases, with 12 bases between the two germline ends. CDR3 length equals 12 residues. In germline, CDR1 is LGHNT, CDR2 FRNRAP. CDR3 sequence reads: CASGLLFGEQFF. The DNA of the CDR3 is TGTGCTAGTGGCCTCCTCTTTGGTGAGCAGTTCTTC.

The chain employs TRBV6-5 and TRBJ2-5, with D perhaps TRBD2 (6 bases). The CDR3 totals 13 residues. Trimming removed 6 bases at V and 5 bases at J, with 13 bases between. Germline CDR1 and CDR2: MNHEY and SVGAGI. CDR3 DNA sequence: TGTGCCAGCAGGTTACTAGCTTTGGAGACCCAGTACTTC. Its translation: CASRLLALETQYF.

V and J are TRBV11-2 and TRBJ1-4; the D gene is possibly TRBD1 (6 bases). The CDR3 consists of 14 residues. The V end was cut by 0 bases, the J end by 5 bases, with 7 bases between. CDR1 and CDR2 from the germline V gene are SGHAT and FQNNGV. CDR3 amino acids: CASSLDGTNEKLFF. The CDR3, as DNA: TGTGCCAGCAGCTTAGATGGGACAAATGAAAAACTGTTTTTT.

The V gene is TRBV11-2, the J gene TRBJ2-2, with unresolved D. CDR3 length: 15 amino acids. Between the trimmed V and J ends, which lost 5 bases and 2 bases, there was a span of 12 bases. CDR1 and CDR2 from the germline V gene are SGHAT and FQNNGV. In DNA, the CDR3 is TGTGCCAGCAGCCTTACATCCTCTAACACCGGGGAGCTGTTTTTT. Encoded protein: CASSLTSSNTGELFF.